This passage covers 30 T cell receptor beta chains from one sample sequenced in a study of naive and memory T cell subsets. Two oligonucleotides, mixed equimolar, formed the beta constant-region primer covering TRBC1 and TRBC2. The ligated cDNA underwent four PCR rounds using SP2 and nested alpha and beta constant-region primers. In TCRdb, the UMI-ligation and nested PCR reads were re-called with MiXCR into one record per CDR3 protein. The profile shows about 34,000 distinct CDR3 sequences, roughly 18% of them singletons. The material sequenced was effector memory CD4+ T cells from blood. The subset was: effector memory, CD45RA- CD27-. Receptor source: a human donor in good health.

The rearrangement uses TRBV19 and TRBJ2-7; TRBD2 agrees at 9 bases. The V segment lost 3 bases and the J segment 3 bases; nucleotides outside the gene matches: 3. CDR1 LNHDA and CDR2 SQIVND come from the germline V gene (reference sequence). The length of the CDR3 is 14 residues. The CDR3 loop reads CASSIELAGYEQYF. Here the CDR3 DNA reads TGTGCCAGTAGTATTGAACTAGCGGGCTACGAGCAGTACTTC.

This clonotype was recorded a few times. The J gene is TRBJ1-2, the V gene TRBV28; the D is unclear. The CDR3 spans 13 residues. Between the trimmed V and J ends, which lost 7 bases and 5 bases, there was a span of 14 bases. Germline V gives CDR1 MDHEN, CDR2 SYDVKM. CDR3 sequence (DNA): TGTGCCAGCACCTACGGGGAAGGTTATGGCTACACCTTC. Residues: CASTYGEGYGYTF.

J is TRBJ1-2 and V is TRBV27; no clear D. CDR3 length equals 15 residues. The V and J ends lost 5 bases and 2 bases respectively, with 15 bases between them. Per the germline V gene, CDR1 is MNHEY and CDR2 is SMNVEV (reference sequence). As DNA, the CDR3 is TGTGCCAGCAGTCGAAGATTTGCAGAAAACTATGGCTACACCTTC. The encoded protein is CASSRRFAENYGYTF.

Note on this clonotype: Possible read error: a much larger clone is one base away. This chain links TRBV10-2 with TRBJ1-1; the match to TRBD1 covers 7 bases. This CDR3 is 13 amino acids long. Germline V gene lookup returns CDR1 WSHSY and CDR2 SAAADI. CDR3 nucleotides: TGCGGCAGCATCGACAGGGCGAACACTGAAGCTTTCTTT. Translated, it gives CGSIDRANTEAFF.

The gene calls are TRBV20-1 and TRBJ2-7; a weak D match, TRBD2 (6 bases). The CDR3 is 13 amino acids. The germline V gene has CDR1 DFQATT and CDR2 SNEGSKA (reference sequence). The ends were cut back, 5 bases at V and 2 bases at J, with 13 bases in the middle. The DNA for the CDR3 is TGCAGTGCTTACCGGGACTTTGCCTACGAGCAGTACTTC. Translating it yields CSAYRDFAYEQYF.

The rearrangement uses TRBV7-2 and TRBJ1-1; D might be TRBD1 (6 bases). This CDR3 has 15 residues. Germline V gives CDR1 SGHTA, CDR2 FQGNSA. V lost 1 base and J lost 4, with 13 bases in between. CDR3 bases: TGTGCCAGCAGCTTAGGGCCCCAGGGGCCCACTGAAGCTTTCTTT. This sequence encodes CASSLGPQGPTEAFF.

This clonotype has more than one count but fewer than ten. The rearrangement links TRBV5-4 to TRBJ1-1; no clear D. CDR1 is SGHNT, CDR2 YYREEE, per germline (reference sequence). The CDR3 runs 15 residues. The germline V and J ends were trimmed by 4 bases and 1 base, with 14 bases remaining between them. In DNA, the CDR3 is TGTGCCAGCAGCCCGGGAGGATCTCCGAACACTGAAGCTTTCTTT. Protein product: CASSPGGSPNTEAFF.

This rearrangement joins TRBV3-1 to TRBJ2-7; TRBD1 is a possible D gene (6 bases). This CDR3 region has 12 residues. Trimming shortened V by 6 bases and J by 6 bases, and 12 bases separated the two germline ends. CDR1 is LGHDT, CDR2 YNNKEL, per germline (reference sequence). The chain's CDR3 is CASRGTRGEQYF. CDR3 DNA: TGTGCCAGCAGGGGTACCAGGGGCGAGCAGTACTTC.

The V call is TRBV29-1, the J call TRBJ2-7; D is perhaps TRBD1 or TRBD2 (5 bases each). From germline, CDR1 is SQVTM and CDR2 ANQGSEA. The CDR3 sequence is 14 residues long. Trimming cost V 6 bases and J 2 bases, with 17 bases left between them. CDR3 nucleotide sequence: TGCAGCGTCCGGGACCGAACAGAGACCTACGAGCAGTACTTC. Amino acid sequence: CSVRDRTETYEQYF.

This clonotype showed up just once. The chain carries TRBV5-1 and TRBJ1-1, with 9 bases aligning to TRBD1. Losses at the gene ends were 4 bases for V and 4 bases for J; bases not matched to a gene: 5. The germline CDR1 and CDR2 sequences are SGHRS and YFSETQ. The CDR3 contains 14 residues. CDR3 coding DNA: TGCGCCAGCAGCCTATGGACAGGGGCCACTGAAGCTTTCTTT. Translating it yields CASSLWTGATEAFF.

The CDR3 here is CSASRGLNGEQYF. DNA for the CDR3: TGCAGTGCTAGCCGAGGACTAAACGGCGAGCAGTACTTC. The chain combines TRBV20-1 with TRBJ2-7, with TRBD2 as a possible D gene (6 bases). Trimming left V 3 bases short and J 6 bases short, with 15 bases between. The CDR3 has 13 residues. Looked up from germline, CDR1 is DFQATT and CDR2 is SNEGSKA (reference sequence).

In its sample, this clonotype ranks as medium-sized. This chain uses TRBV5-1 with TRBJ2-7, with TRBD2 identical over 12 bases. The CDR3 totals 18 residues. Per the germline V gene, CDR1 is SGHRS and CDR2 is YFSETQ. The ends lost 2 bases at V and 3 bases at J; junction bases unmatched: 12. The CDR3 DNA reads as TGCGCCAGCAGCTTCGGAGTCCTAGCGGGAGGGCAGATCTACGAGCAGTACTTC. It codes for CASSFGVLAGGQIYEQYF. The full variable domain, rest sourced from reference TRBV5-1 and TRBJ2-7, is KAGVTQTPRYLIKTRGQQVTLSCSPISGHRSVSWYQQTPGQGLQFLFEYFSETQRNKGNFPGRFSGRQFSNSRSEMNVSTLELGDSALYLCASSFGVLAGGQIYEQYFGPGTRLTVT.

The rearrangement links TRBV19 to TRBJ1-1; D is unclear. The germline CDR1 and CDR2 sequences are LNHDA and SQIVND (reference sequence). There are 13 residues in the CDR3. With 6 bases removed from V and 3 bases from J, the gap between germline ends came to 11 bases. The CDR3 nucleotides are TGTGCCAGTAGCCAGTACATTGACACTGAAGCTTTCTTT. Translating gives CASSQYIDTEAFF.

This clonotype was detected only a few times. The CDR3 DNA follows: TGTGCCAGCAGTTACGGTAGACTCAGAACGTACAATGAGCAGTTCTTC. Its protein product is CASSYGRLRTYNEQFF. The rearrangement uses TRBV6-2 or TRBV6-3 and TRBJ2-1; D ambiguous. This CDR3 comprises 16 residues. Trimming shortened V by 2 bases and J by 4 bases, and 15 bases separated the two germline ends. Germline assignment: CDR1 MNHEY and CDR2 SVGEGT.

This clonotype has just a few counts. This chain connects TRBV3-1 to TRBJ1-2; possible D gene TRBD1, 5 bases. The V gene lost 2 bases and the J gene lost 8 bases, with 15 bases spanning the gap. The V gene's germline CDR1 is LGHDT and CDR2 YNNKEL (reference sequence). The length of the CDR3 is 14 residues. In nucleotides, the CDR3 is TGTGCCAGCAGCCAAAACGCGGGGGGTGGCGGCTACACCTTC. Translated: CASSQNAGGGGYTF.

The rearrangement links TRBV28 to TRBJ2-5, with D hard to call. The CDR3 consists of 11 residues. V was clipped by 5 bases and J by 7 bases, with 8 bases between them. CDR1 is MDHEN and CDR2 is SYDVKM in the germline V gene. The CDR3 is CASSQAGTQYF. The CDR3 nucleotides are TGTGCCAGCAGTCAAGCTGGGACCCAGTACTTC.

A few counts support this clonotype. V usage is TRBV18 and J usage is TRBJ2-7; 8 bases agree with TRBD2. The CDR3 contains 14 residues. Germline V gene sequence: CDR1 KGHSH, CDR2 LQKENI. The trim removed 5 bases at V and 4 bases at J, leaving 7 bases unmatched. CDR3: CASSSGTSPYEQYF. The CDR3 region has the DNA TGTGCCAGCTCATCCGGGACTAGTCCTTACGAGCAGTACTTC.

This rearrangement joins TRBV28 to TRBJ2-1; 12 bases match TRBD2. The junction had 8 bases not matched to a gene; V was cut back by 5 bases and J by 9 bases. The CDR3 is 15 residues long. The germline CDR1 and CDR2 sequences are MDHEN and SYDVKM. DNA for the CDR3: TGTGCCAGCAGTCCACTAGGACTAGCGGGAACTGAGCAGTTCTTC. Its protein is CASSPLGLAGTEQFF.

This clonotype was seen ten or more times. The rearrangement uses TRBV27 and TRBJ2-7; D gene uncertain. CDR1 and CDR2 (germline): MNHEY, SMNVEV (reference sequence). This CDR3 contains 14 residues. The V and J ends lost 6 bases and 3 bases respectively, with 15 bases between them. The chain's CDR3 is CASSTSIGLYEQYF. CDR3 DNA: TGTGCCAGCAGCACCTCTATAGGTCTCTACGAGCAGTACTTC.

This clonotype was seen ten or more times. J is TRBJ1-2 and V is TRBV2; 10 positions match TRBD1. This CDR3 has 15 amino acids. Germline CDR1 SNHLY, CDR2 FYNNEI. After removal of 7 bases from V and 4 bases from J, the junction contained 9 bases not matched to a gene. CDR3 region: CASKNRDRGFYGYTF. The CDR3 DNA sequence: TGTGCCAGCAAGAACCGGGACAGGGGTTTCTATGGCTACACCTTC. The full variable domain, rest sourced from reference TRBV2 and TRBJ1-2, is EPEVTQTPSHQVTQMGQEVILRCVPISNHLYFYWYRQILGQKVEFLVSFYNNEISEKSEIFDDQFSVERPDGSNFTLKIRSTKLEDSAMYFCASKNRDRGFYGYTFGSGTRLTVV.

The CDR3 sequence: CSAKGDPTTNEKLFF. As DNA, the CDR3 is TGCAGTGCTAAAGGGGATCCAACAACTAATGAAAAACTGTTTTTT. The J gene is TRBJ1-4, the V gene TRBV20-1, with D perhaps TRBD1 (5 bases). Trimming cost V 4 bases and J 0 bases, with 12 bases left between them. Per the germline V gene, CDR1 is DFQATT and CDR2 is SNEGSKA (reference sequence). The CDR3 totals 15 residues.

The V gene is TRBV10-3, the J gene TRBJ1-1; D is unresolved. The CDR3 is made up of 15 amino acids. Deletions cut 3 bases from V and 0 bases from J, with 11 bases between. CDR1 is ENHRY and CDR2 is SYGVKD in the germline V gene. CDR3 sequence reads: CAISETQDLNTEAFF. As DNA, the CDR3 is TGTGCCATCAGTGAAACCCAGGACTTGAACACTGAAGCTTTCTTT.

V is TRBV6-1 and J is TRBJ1-5; D may be TRBD1 (5 bases). The CDR3 runs 15 residues. CDR1 MNHNS and CDR2 SASEGT come from the germline V gene. Trimming shortened V by 4 bases and J by 2 bases, and 12 bases separated the two germline ends. CDR3 in amino acids: CASSVTGAGNQPQHF. As DNA, the CDR3 is TGTGCCAGCAGTGTAACAGGAGCCGGCAATCAGCCCCAGCATTTT.

This clonotype was observed a handful of times. The chain links TRBV10-2 to TRBJ2-1; D might be TRBD2 (6 bases). In germline, CDR1 is WSHSY, CDR2 SAAADI. The CDR3 loop spans 15 amino acids. V shed 4 bases and J shed 6 bases, with 16 bases lying between them. The CDR3 region has the DNA TGCGCCAGCAGTGGATTCGGGCTAGCGAGCAATGAGCAGTTCTTC. It is translated as CASSGFGLASNEQFF.

The genes are TRBV11-2 and TRBJ2-5; D is ambiguous. The CDR3 is made up of 12 amino acids. Germline CDR1 reads SGHAT; CDR2 reads FQNNGV. The V end lost 0 bases, the J end lost 7 bases, and 6 bases lay between the germline ends. As DNA, the CDR3 is TGTGCCAGCAGCTTAGATTTAGGGACCCAGTACTTC. This translates into CASSLDLGTQYF.

The chain uses TRBV5-1 and TRBJ2-3; D uncertain. CDR1 SGHRS and CDR2 YFSETQ come from the germline V gene. The CDR3 covers 14 residues. The germline V and J ends were trimmed by 1 base and 0 bases, with 6 bases remaining between them. CDR3 in DNA: TGCGCCAGCAGCTTGTTCTCCAGCACAGATACGCAGTATTTT. It is translated as CASSLFSSTDTQYF.

This clonotype was seen more than once but under ten times. The chain employs TRBV5-1 and TRBJ2-7; D gene ambiguous. The germline V gene encodes CDR1 SGHRS and CDR2 YFSETQ. V shed 6 bases and J shed 2 bases, with 18 bases lying between them. The CDR3 is 15 residues long. The CDR3 loop reads CASTPQGNWAYEQYF. The CDR3 DNA sequence: TGCGCCAGCACCCCGCAAGGAAATTGGGCCTACGAGCAGTACTTC.

V is TRBV18 and J is TRBJ2-3; 7 nucleotides line up with TRBD2. With V trimmed by 0 bases and J by 0 bases, 3 bases remained unmatched. The CDR3 length is 16 residues. Germline V lookup: CDR1 KGHSH, CDR2 LQKENI. For the CDR3, the DNA is TGTGCCAGCTCACCACCGGGAGGGTTTAGCACAGATACGCAGTATTTT. The encoded protein is CASSPPGGFSTDTQYF. Combining the CDR3 with reference TRBV18 and TRBJ2-3 gives the whole variable domain NAGVMQNPRHLVRRRGQEARLRCSPMKGHSHVYWYRQLPEEGLKFMVYLQKENIIDESGMPKERFSAEFPKEGPSILRIQQVVRGDSAAYFCASSPPGGFSTDTQYFGPGTRLTVL.

The CDR3 sequence: CASSFNPGPTDTQYF. The DNA of the CDR3 is TGTGCCAGCAGCTTTAATCCGGGCCCCACAGATACGCAGTATTTT. V gene TRBV27 combines with J gene TRBJ2-3; D gene ambiguous. The V end was cut by 6 bases, the J end by 2 bases, with 15 bases between. The CDR3 runs to 15 residues. Germline V lookup: CDR1 MNHEY, CDR2 SMNVEV (reference sequence).

There are many counts of this clonotype. This chain links TRBV29-1 with TRBJ2-1; TRBD1 agrees at 10 bases. The CDR3 is made up of 14 amino acids. J gave up 4 bases and V 7 bases, and 7 bases lay outside the gene matches. CDR1 SQVTM and CDR2 ANQGSEA come from the germline V gene. CDR3 sequence (DNA): TGCAGCGCCCGGGACAGGGGAAGGTACAATGAGCAGTTCTTC. Translated: CSARDRGRYNEQFF.